The clone carrying this T cell receptor beta chain was seen at least ten times. As yet, its antigen is unknown. These data belong to a study of T-cell memory formation after mild COVID-19. CDR1 and CDR2 (germline): SGHRS, YFSETQ. Trimming cost V 0 bases and J 0 bases, with 12 bases left between them. The length of the CDR3 is 16 residues. Researchers used 5'RACE with constant-segment primers to make TCR alpha and TCR beta cDNA libraries that carry sample barcodes and UMIs. TCRdb reanalysed the 5' RACE reads using MiXCR and keeps one entry per CDR3 protein. The repertoire holds 140,000 to 150,000 distinct CDR3 sequences, with 6% as singletons. Regarding the study as a whole: The authors left the SARS-CoV-2 specificity of second-wave clones peaking on day 37 unconfirmed. The main location of contracting CD4+ clones was CM and EM, and that of contracting CD8+ clones was EMRA. Cross-reactive memory apparently joined, as some responding clones appeared in pre-infection memory.

Sequencing was performed on PBMCs or a T cell subset sorted from them (not recorded which). This receptor was taken from an adult woman who had mild COVID-19 (a few samples of this study predate the infection). Cell type and time point are not known. The chain recombines TRBV5-1 with TRBJ1-1, with TRBD1 as a possible D gene (5 bases). For the CDR3, the DNA is TGCGCCAGCAGCTTGGAAGTCGGCAGGGTGAACACTGAAGCTTTCTTT. It specifies CASSLEVGRVNTEAFF.